Listed here is a single TCR beta chain. The antigen is undetermined. This sample stems from a study of Ad26.COV2.S vaccination and SARS-CoV-2 variants. General study results and limits: Substantial response breadth was reportedly seen for spike-specific CD8+ and CD4+ T cells after vaccination. Vaccinees displayed broader spike-specific TCR repertoires than placebo recipients. It was found that vaccine and placebo recipients had similar non-spike TCR breadth.

There are 16 residues in the CDR3. The junction had 9 bases not matched to a gene; V was cut back by 4 bases and J by 4 bases. Germline values: CDR1 KGHDR, CDR2 SFDVKD. Here immunoSEQ multiplex PCR was the method, and the copy in TCRdb shows in-frame clones only, minus some. This sample has more than 40,000 clones, with roughly four fifths found just once. The sample was peripheral blood, taken after recovery from COVID-19. The V gene is TRBV24-1, the J gene TRBJ2-4; 7 bases map to TRBD2. This TCR came from a human donor who had recovered from COVID-19. In DNA, the CDR3 is TGTGCCACCAGTGACCCCCCGTCAGCGGGAAAAAACATTCAGTACTTC. It encodes CATSDPPSAGKNIQYF.